Below are 7 T cell receptor beta chains sequenced from a single sample in a study of PD-L1 blockade in urothelial cancer. This table comes from immunoSEQ multiplex PCR, and its TCRdb copy is limited to in-frame clones, with some not included. The table lists 40,000 to 45,000 clones, approximately 78% of them singletons. The sample here was PBMCs, taken around atezolizumab (anti-PD-L1) treatment. The source is a man aged 65 to 85 with urothelial cancer.

This chain uses TRBV4-3 with TRBJ2-1, with 12 bases lining up with TRBD1. Germline V lookup: CDR1 LGHNA, CDR2 YSLEER. This CDR3 has 17 amino acids. The ends lost 1 base at V and 7 bases at J; junction bases unmatched: 8. The CDR3, as DNA: TGCGCCAGCAGCCAAGTCTCCGGGACAGGGGGCAGGAATGAGCAGTTCTTC. Protein sequence: CASSQVSGTGGRNEQFF.

V gene TRBV28 combines with J gene TRBJ1-2, with D maybe TRBD1 (5 bases). This CDR3 spans 15 amino acids. With 5 bases removed from V and 6 bases from J, the gap between germline ends came to 19 bases. The germline V gene has CDR1 MDHEN and CDR2 SYDVKM. CDR3 DNA sequence: TGTGCCAGCAGTCCAACCGAGAGGACATCGGATGGCTACACCTTC. Translating it yields CASSPTERTSDGYTF.

The chain couples TRBV7-2 to TRBJ2-1; tentative D call: TRBD2 (6 bases). This CDR3 region has 16 residues. Per germline, CDR1 SGHTA and CDR2 FQGNSA. Trimming removed 4 bases at V and 8 bases at J, with 21 bases between. DNA for the CDR3: TGTGCCAGCAGCTCTTCCGGACTACTAATTAACCATGAGCAGTTCTTC. Protein: CASSSSGLLINHEQFF. The whole variable domain, remainder taken from reference TRBV7-2 and TRBJ2-1, is GAGVSQSPSNKVTEKGKDVELRCDPISGHTALYWYRQSLGQGLEFLIYFQGNSAPDKSGLPSDRFSAERTGGSVSTLTIQRTQQEDSAVYLCASSSSGLLINHEQFFGPGTRLTVL.

The rearrangement links TRBV7-9 to TRBJ1-2, with 7 bases identical to TRBD1. This CDR3 contains 16 residues. After removal of 5 bases from V and 6 bases from J, the junction contained 15 bases not matched to a gene. CDR1 and CDR2 (germline): SEHNR, FQNEAQ (reference sequence). CDR3 in DNA: TGTGCCAGCAGCGGAGATACAGGGGCGGGGGGGGATGGCTACACCTTC. This encodes CASSGDTGAGGDGYTF.

This rearrangement joins TRBV7-9 to TRBJ1-3; unclear D gene. The length of the CDR3 is 12 residues. V was trimmed by 5 bases and J by 4 bases, leaving 6 bases between them. Germline CDR1 is SEHNR and CDR2 is FQNEAQ (reference sequence). CDR3: CASSPQGNTIYF. The CDR3, as DNA: TGTGCCAGCAGCCCACAGGGAAACACCATATATTTT.

The rearrangement uses TRBV5-1 and TRBJ2-3; TRBD1 might be the D (5 bases). This CDR3 comprises 15 residues. V lost 0 bases and J 3 bases, leaving 11 bases between the germline ends. Germline lookup yields CDR1 SGHRS and CDR2 YFSETQ. The CDR3 bases are TGCGCCAGCAGCTTGGGGGCAGGGCTAACAGATACGCAGTATTTT. This sequence encodes CASSLGAGLTDTQYF.

The chain combines TRBV5-6 with TRBJ1-5; D possibly corresponds to TRBD1 (5 bases). V gave up 0 bases and J gave up 4 bases, with 14 bases separating them. The CDR3 consists of 16 residues. CDR1 and CDR2 (germline): SGHDT, YYEEEE. CDR3 sequence (DNA): TGTGCCAGCAGCTTGGTCGGAGCAGGGAAGAATCAGCCCCAGCATTTT. As protein: CASSLVGAGKNQPQHF.